One sample yielded the 17 T cell receptor beta chains listed below, sequenced in a study of radiation and T cells in renal cell carcinoma. Profiling relied on immunoSEQ multiplex PCR, and the TCRdb table lists in-frame clones only, not all of them. The table shows roughly 170,000 clones, with about 88% occurring only once. The time point is: blood 4 weeks post-SBRT, at nephrectomy. Treatment denoted: 15 Gy SBRT to primary tumor, nephrectomy 4 weeks later. The sequencing used blood, collected from a patient whose treatment included radiotherapy and nephrectomy. Receptors originate from a woman aged 45-59 years with renal cell carcinoma.

A note on this clone: The junction differs from germline at one of its ends, possibly a read error. The chain recombines TRBV7-9 with TRBJ2-7, with D possibly being TRBD1 or TRBD2 (6 bases each). This CDR3 region has 13 residues. Germline V lookup: CDR1 SEHNR, CDR2 FQNEAQ (reference sequence). The CDR3 loop is CASSPTDRGAHRF. In DNA form, the CDR3 reads TGTGCCAGCAGCCCCACCGATAGGGGGGCCCATAGGTTC.

As DNA, the CDR3 is TGTGCCAGCAGTCTACCGGGACAGCATACTGGAAACACCATATATTTT. Translated, it gives CASSLPGQHTGNTIYF. V and J are TRBV28 and TRBJ1-3, with 7 nucleotides matching TRBD1. V lost 5 bases, J lost 2 bases, and 9 bases stayed unmatched. The V gene's germline CDR1 is MDHEN and CDR2 SYDVKM. This CDR3 has 16 residues.

This clone was seen a single time. The chain links TRBV28 to TRBJ1-1; the D is unclear. V gave up 2 bases and J gave up 0 bases, with 4 bases separating them. CDR3 length: 13 residues. Looked up from germline, CDR1 is MDHEN and CDR2 is SYDVKM. For the CDR3, the DNA is TGTGCCAGCAGTTTAGTGCTGAACACTGAAGCTTTCTTT. Translated, it gives CASSLVLNTEAFF.

This clone was counted once. The J gene is TRBJ1-2, the V gene TRBV6-1; D ambiguous. CDR1 MNHNS and CDR2 SASEGT come from the germline V gene. The V end was cut by 3 bases, the J end by 4 bases, with 6 bases between. This CDR3 comprises 12 residues. CDR3 loop: CASSENSYGYTF. As DNA, the CDR3 is TGTGCCAGCAGTGAGAACAGCTATGGCTACACCTTC.

This clone was detected only a few times. The CDR3 bases are TGTGCCAGCAGTTCTCGCGGGCAACTCTCGGGCTACACCTTC. Translation gives CASSSRGQLSGYTF. The rearrangement uses TRBV6-5 and TRBJ1-2; unclear D gene. Trimming removed 4 bases at V and 8 bases at J, with 17 bases between. The CDR3 has 14 residues. CDR1 MNHEY and CDR2 SVGAGI come from the germline V gene.

DNA of the CDR3: TGTGCCAGCAGCTTACTGGGTTCTGGTGAAAAACTGTTTTTT. This codes for CASSLLGSGEKLFF. The genes are TRBV7-9 and TRBJ1-4; D remains unclear. The CDR3 is 14 amino acids. V was pared by 2 bases and J by 7 bases, with 11 bases between. CDR1 is SEHNR, CDR2 FQNEAQ, per germline (reference sequence).

This chain links TRBV6-5 with TRBJ1-2, with D possibly being TRBD1 (5 bases). Trimming left V 0 bases short and J 8 bases short, with 7 bases between. CDR1 is MNHEY and CDR2 is SVGAGI in the germline V gene. The CDR3 runs to 12 residues. Here the CDR3 reads CASSYSRGGYTF. DNA of the CDR3: TGTGCCAGCAGTTACTCACGGGGGGGCTACACCTTC.

The rearrangement uses TRBV6-1 and TRBJ2-2, with 9 bases aligning to TRBD1. CDR1 is MNHNS and CDR2 is SASEGT in the germline V gene. The CDR3 is made up of 16 amino acids. The J segment lost 1 base and the V segment lost 3 bases, leaving 3 bases of the junction unmatched. The CDR3 bases are TGTGCCAGCAGTGAGGGGACAGGGTGGAACACCGGGGAGCTGTTTTTT. Its protein is CASSEGTGWNTGELFF.

V and J are TRBV7-2 and TRBJ1-2, with D possibly matching TRBD1 (6 bases). Trimming left V 4 bases short and J 3 bases short, with 18 bases between. Per germline, CDR1 SGHTA and CDR2 FQGNSA. The CDR3 is 16 residues long. In nucleotides, the CDR3 is TGTGCCAGCAGCTCCAATATGGGGGGCATGGACTATGGCTACACCTTC. This sequence encodes CASSSNMGGMDYGYTF.

This chain connects TRBV16 to TRBJ1-5; D is unclear. The CDR3 sequence is 14 residues long. The ends were cut back, 0 bases at V and 4 bases at J, with 7 bases in the middle. Germline V gene lookup returns CDR1 KGHSY and CDR2 FQNENV. The CDR3 sequence is CASSQSRVNQPQHF. CDR3 DNA: TGTGCCAGCAGCCAATCTAGGGTAAATCAGCCCCAGCATTTT.

A single count supports this clone. This chain connects TRBV4-1 to TRBJ2-2; D remains unclear. Trimming removed 2 bases from V and 0 bases from J, with 4 bases in between. The CDR3 has 14 amino acids. Germline loops: CDR1 MGHRA, CDR2 YSYEKL. The CDR3 DNA reads TGCGCCAGCAGCCAAAACACGAACACCGGGGAGCTGTTTTTT. Translation gives CASSQNTNTGELFF.

On this clone: The CDR3 carries no conserved terminal phenylalanine or tryptophan, so it likely arises from a read error. The limits of the CDR3 on the DNA are not certain, so only TCRdb's listed CDR3 is given. The chain joins TRBV2 to TRBJ2-7. Germline V gene lookup returns CDR1 SNHLY and CDR2 FYNNEI. The CDR3 adds up to 8 amino acids, both ends counted. The CDR3 here is CASRGIEI.

The V gene is TRBV20-1, the J gene TRBJ1-2, with D unclear. Germline V gene data show CDR1 as DFQATT and CDR2 as SNEGSKA (reference sequence). The CDR3 consists of 11 residues. With 3 bases removed from V and 5 bases from J, the gap between germline ends came to 7 bases. CDR3 sequence: CSASGVYGYTF. In DNA form, the CDR3 reads TGCAGTGCTAGCGGGGTTTATGGCTACACCTTC.

The chain links TRBV29-1 to TRBJ1-2, with TRBD1 identical over 7 bases. Germline values: CDR1 SQVTM, CDR2 ANQGSEA. V was pared by 6 bases and J by 2 bases, with 18 bases of the junction left unmatched. The CDR3 is 17 residues long. The CDR3 DNA reads as TGCAGCGTGGATTGGGGACAGTCGACAACTACCAACTATGGCTACACCTTC. It codes for CSVDWGQSTTTNYGYTF.

The V and J genes are TRBV6-5 and TRBJ2-3; D unclear. The CDR3 has 12 amino acids. Germline V lookup: CDR1 MNHEY, CDR2 SVGAGI. Trimming removed 5 bases from V and 1 base from J, with 4 bases in between. Written as DNA, the CDR3 is TGTGCCAGCAGTCCACGCACAGATACGCAGTATTTT. This translates into CASSPRTDTQYF.

The chain combines TRBV2 with TRBJ2-5, with TRBD2 identical over 10 bases. V was pared by 8 bases and J by 6 bases, with 15 bases of the junction left unmatched. The CDR3 contains 16 residues. The germline V gene has CDR1 SNHLY and CDR2 FYNNEI. The CDR3 DNA sequence: TGTGCCAGCCGCCCCGCCAGCGGGGGGGCATTGCAGACCCAGTACTTC. Amino acid sequence: CASRPASGGALQTQYF.

The chain combines TRBV2 with TRBJ1-5; D not resolved. CDR3 size: 15 residues. Germline CDR1 SNHLY, CDR2 FYNNEI. Trimming stripped 4 bases from V and 11 bases from J, with 21 bases between. CDR3 sequence reads: CASSGVGRSLLSQHF. The CDR3 bases are TGTGCCAGCAGTGGGGTCGGCAGGTCCCTCCTATCCCAGCATTTT.